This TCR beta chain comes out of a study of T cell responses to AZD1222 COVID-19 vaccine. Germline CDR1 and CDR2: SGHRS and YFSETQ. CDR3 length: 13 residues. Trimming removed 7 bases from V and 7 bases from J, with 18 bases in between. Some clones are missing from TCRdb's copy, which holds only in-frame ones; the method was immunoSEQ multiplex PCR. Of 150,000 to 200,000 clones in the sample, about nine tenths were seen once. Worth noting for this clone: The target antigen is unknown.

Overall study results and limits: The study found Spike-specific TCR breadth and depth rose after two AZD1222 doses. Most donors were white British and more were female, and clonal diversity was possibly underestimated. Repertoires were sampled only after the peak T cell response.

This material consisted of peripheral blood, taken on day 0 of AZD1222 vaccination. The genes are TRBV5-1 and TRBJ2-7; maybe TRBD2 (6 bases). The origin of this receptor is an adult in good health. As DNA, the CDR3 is TGCGCCAGCCACTTGGTTGGGGCGGGGGAGCAGTACTTC. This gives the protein CASHLVGAGEQYF.